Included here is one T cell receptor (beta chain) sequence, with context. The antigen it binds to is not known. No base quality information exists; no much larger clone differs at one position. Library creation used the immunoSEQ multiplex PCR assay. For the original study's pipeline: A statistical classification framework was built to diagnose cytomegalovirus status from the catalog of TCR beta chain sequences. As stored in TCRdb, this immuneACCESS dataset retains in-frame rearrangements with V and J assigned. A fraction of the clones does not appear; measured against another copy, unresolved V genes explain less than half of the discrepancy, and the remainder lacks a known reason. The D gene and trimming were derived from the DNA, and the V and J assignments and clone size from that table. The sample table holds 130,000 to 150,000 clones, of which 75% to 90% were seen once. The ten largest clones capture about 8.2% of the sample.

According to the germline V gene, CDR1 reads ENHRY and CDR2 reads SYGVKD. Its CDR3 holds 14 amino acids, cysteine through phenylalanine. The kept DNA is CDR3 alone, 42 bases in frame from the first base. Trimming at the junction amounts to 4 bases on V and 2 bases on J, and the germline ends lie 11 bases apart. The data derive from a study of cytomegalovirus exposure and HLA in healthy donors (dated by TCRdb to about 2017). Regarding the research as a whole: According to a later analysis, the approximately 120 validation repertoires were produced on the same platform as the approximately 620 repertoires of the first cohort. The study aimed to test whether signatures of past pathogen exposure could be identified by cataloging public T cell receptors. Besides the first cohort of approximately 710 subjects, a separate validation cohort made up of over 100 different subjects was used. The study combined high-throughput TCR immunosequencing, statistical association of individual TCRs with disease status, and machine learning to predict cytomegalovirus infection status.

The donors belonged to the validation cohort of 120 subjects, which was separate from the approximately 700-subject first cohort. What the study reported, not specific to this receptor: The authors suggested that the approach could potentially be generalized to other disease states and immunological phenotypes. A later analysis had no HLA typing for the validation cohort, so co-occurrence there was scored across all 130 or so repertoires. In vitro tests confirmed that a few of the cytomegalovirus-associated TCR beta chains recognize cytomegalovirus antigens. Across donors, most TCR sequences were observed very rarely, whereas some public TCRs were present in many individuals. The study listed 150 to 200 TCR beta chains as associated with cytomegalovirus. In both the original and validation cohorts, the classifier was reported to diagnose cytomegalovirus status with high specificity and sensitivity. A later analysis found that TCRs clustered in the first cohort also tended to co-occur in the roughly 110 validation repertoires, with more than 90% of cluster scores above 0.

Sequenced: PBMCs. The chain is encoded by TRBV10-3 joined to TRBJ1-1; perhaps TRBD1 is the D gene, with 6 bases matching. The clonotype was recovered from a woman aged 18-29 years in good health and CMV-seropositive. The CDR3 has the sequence CAISGDNHNTEAFF. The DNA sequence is TGTGCCATCAGTGGGGACAACCATAACACTGAAGCTTTCTTT.